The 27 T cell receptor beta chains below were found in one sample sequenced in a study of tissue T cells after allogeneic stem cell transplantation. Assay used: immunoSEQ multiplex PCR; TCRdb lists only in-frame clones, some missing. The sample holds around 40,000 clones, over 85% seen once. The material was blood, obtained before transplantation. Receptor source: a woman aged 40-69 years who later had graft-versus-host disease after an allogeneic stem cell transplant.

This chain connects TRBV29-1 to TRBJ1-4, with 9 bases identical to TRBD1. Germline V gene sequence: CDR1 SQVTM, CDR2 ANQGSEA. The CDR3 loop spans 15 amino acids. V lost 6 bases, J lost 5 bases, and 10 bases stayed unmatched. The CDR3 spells CSVILDRGKNEKLFF. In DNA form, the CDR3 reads TGCAGCGTCATCCTGGACAGGGGAAAAAATGAAAAACTGTTTTTT.

The chain's CDR3 is CAISESGLASNEQFF. Here the CDR3 DNA reads TGTGCCATCAGTGAGTCGGGACTAGCTTCGAATGAGCAGTTCTTC. This sequence joins TRBV10-3 and TRBJ2-1; TRBD2 matches at 9 bases. J gave up 7 bases and V 0 bases, and 4 bases lay outside the gene matches. This CDR3 spans 15 amino acids. Germline V gene lookup returns CDR1 ENHRY and CDR2 SYGVKD.

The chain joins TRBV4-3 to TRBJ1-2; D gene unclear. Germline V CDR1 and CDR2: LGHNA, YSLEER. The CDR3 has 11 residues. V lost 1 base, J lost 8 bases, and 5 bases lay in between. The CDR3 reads CASSQGAGYTF. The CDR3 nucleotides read TGCGCCAGCAGCCAAGGGGCCGGCTACACCTTC.

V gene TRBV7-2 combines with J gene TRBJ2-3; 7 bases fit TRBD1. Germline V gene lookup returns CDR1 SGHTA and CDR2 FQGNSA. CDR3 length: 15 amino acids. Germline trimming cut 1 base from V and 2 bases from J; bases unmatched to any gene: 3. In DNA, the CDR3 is TGTGCCAGCAGCTTAGGGACAGGCCACACAGATACGCAGTATTTT. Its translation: CASSLGTGHTDTQYF.

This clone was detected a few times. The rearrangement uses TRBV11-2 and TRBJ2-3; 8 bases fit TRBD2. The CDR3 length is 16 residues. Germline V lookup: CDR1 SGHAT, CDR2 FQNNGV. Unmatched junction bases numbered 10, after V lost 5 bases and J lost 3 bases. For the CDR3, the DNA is TGTGCCAGCAGCCTGCTCGGGAGGGCAAAGACAGATACGCAGTATTTT. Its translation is CASSLLGRAKTDTQYF.

The CDR3 DNA follows: TGTGCCAGCAGCTTAGGACCCAGGGAAGAGACCCAGTACTTC. Its translation is CASSLGPREETQYF. The genes are TRBV7-2 and TRBJ2-5, with a tentative D call TRBD1 (5 bases). This CDR3 comprises 14 residues. V was shortened by 1 base and J by 3 bases, with 9 bases between the two germline ends. The V gene's germline CDR1 is SGHTA and CDR2 FQGNSA. The entire variable domain, with the rest obtained from reference TRBV7-2 and TRBJ2-5, is as follows: GAGVSQSPSNKVTEKGKDVELRCDPISGHTALYWYRQSLGQGLEFLIYFQGNSAPDKSGLPSDRFSAERTGGSVSTLTIQRTQQEDSAVYLCASSLGPREETQYFGPGTRLLVL.

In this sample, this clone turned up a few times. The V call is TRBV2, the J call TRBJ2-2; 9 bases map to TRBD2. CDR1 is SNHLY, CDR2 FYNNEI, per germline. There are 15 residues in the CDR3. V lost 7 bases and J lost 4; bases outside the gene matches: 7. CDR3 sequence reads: CASMREGRSTGELFF. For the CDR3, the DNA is TGTGCCAGCATGCGGGAGGGCCGTAGCACCGGGGAGCTGTTTTTT.

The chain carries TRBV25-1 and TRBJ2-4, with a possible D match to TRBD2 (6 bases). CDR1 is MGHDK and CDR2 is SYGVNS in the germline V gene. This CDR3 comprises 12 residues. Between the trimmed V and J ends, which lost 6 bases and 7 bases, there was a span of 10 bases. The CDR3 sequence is CASSPGGNIQYF. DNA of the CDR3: TGTGCCAGCAGCCCTGGGGGGAACATTCAGTACTTC.

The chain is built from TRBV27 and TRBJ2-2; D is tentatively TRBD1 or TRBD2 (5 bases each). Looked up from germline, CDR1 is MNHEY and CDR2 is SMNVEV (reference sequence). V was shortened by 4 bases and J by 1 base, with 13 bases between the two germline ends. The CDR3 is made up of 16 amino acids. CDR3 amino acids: CASSSPQGVNTGELFF. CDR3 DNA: TGTGCCAGCAGTTCCCCTCAGGGAGTGAACACCGGGGAGCTGTTTTTT.

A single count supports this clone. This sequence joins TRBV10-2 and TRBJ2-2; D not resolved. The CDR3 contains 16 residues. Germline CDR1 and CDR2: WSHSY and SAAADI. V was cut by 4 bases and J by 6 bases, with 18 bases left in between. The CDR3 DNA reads TGCGCCAGCAGTGGGATTCTGGGTGTTATGCCCGGGGAGCTGTTTTTT. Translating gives CASSGILGVMPGELFF.

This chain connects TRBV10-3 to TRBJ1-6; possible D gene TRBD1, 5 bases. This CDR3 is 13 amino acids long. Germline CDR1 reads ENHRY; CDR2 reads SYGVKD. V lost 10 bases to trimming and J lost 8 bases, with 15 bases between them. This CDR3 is CANKGDGDSPLHF. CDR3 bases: TGTGCCAACAAAGGGGACGGTGATTCACCCCTCCACTTT.

The DNA of the CDR3 is TGTGCCAGCAGTTTGGTGGAGGGGGCTTACAATGAGCAGTTCTTC. Translation: CASSLVEGAYNEQFF. The chain combines TRBV6-2 or TRBV6-3 with TRBJ2-1; a weak D match, TRBD1 (7 bases). CDR3 length: 15 amino acids. Germline loops: CDR1 MNHEY, CDR2 SVGEGT. Trimming stripped 4 bases from V and 4 bases from J, with 14 bases between.

CDR3 nucleotide sequence: TGTGCCAGTAGTTCGACCCATAGATGGGAAAAACTGTTTTTT. It translates to CASSSTHRWEKLFF. The chain has TRBV19 and TRBJ1-4; no clear D gene. This CDR3 has 14 amino acids. CDR1 and CDR2 from the germline V gene are LNHDA and SQIVND (reference sequence). The V gene lost 5 bases and the J gene lost 8 bases, with 15 bases spanning the gap.

CDR3 DNA sequence: TGTGCCTGGAGTGTGCAGGGCCCCATGAACACTGAAGCTTTCTTT. Translated, it gives CAWSVQGPMNTEAFF. The chain joins TRBV30 to TRBJ1-1; possibly TRBD1 for D (5 bases). This CDR3 comprises 15 residues. The V and J ends lost 0 bases and 0 bases respectively, with 11 bases between them. Germline CDR1 is GTSNPN and CDR2 is SVGIG (reference sequence).

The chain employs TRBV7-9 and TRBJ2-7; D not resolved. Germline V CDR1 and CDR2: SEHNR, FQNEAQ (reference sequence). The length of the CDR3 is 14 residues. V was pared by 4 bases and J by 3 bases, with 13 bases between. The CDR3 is CASSSRTAYYEQYF. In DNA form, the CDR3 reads TGTGCCAGCAGCTCCAGGACCGCGTACTACGAGCAGTACTTC.

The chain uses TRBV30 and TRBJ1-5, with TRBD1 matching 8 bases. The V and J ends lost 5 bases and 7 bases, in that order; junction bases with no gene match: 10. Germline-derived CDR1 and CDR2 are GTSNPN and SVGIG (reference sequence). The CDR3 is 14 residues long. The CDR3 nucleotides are TGTGCCTGGTCGATTCAGGGGGCTGGCCAGCCCCAGCATTTT. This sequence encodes CAWSIQGAGQPQHF.

The CDR3 DNA follows: TGCGCCAGTCTGAAGGTCCGGGGACGGAACACTGAAGCTTTCTTT. This gives the protein CASLKVRGRNTEAFF. The chain uses TRBV10-1 and TRBJ1-1; D may be TRBD1 (5 bases). The CDR3 extends over 15 amino acids. The ends were cut back, 9 bases at V and 1 base at J, with 18 bases in the middle. CDR1 and CDR2 from the germline V gene are WNHNN and SYGVQD (reference sequence).

Here the CDR3 DNA reads TGTGCCAGCAGTTCAGCCGTTACAGATACGCAGTATTTT. Its translation is CASSSAVTDTQYF. The rearrangement joins TRBV6-6 to TRBJ2-3, with D hard to call. CDR3 length equals 13 residues. V was pared by 4 bases and J by 3 bases, with 8 bases between. CDR1 is MNHNY and CDR2 is SVGAGI in the germline V gene (reference sequence).

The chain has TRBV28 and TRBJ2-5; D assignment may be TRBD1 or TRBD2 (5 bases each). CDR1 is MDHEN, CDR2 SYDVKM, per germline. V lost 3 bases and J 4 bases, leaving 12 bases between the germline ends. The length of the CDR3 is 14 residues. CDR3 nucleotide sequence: TGTGCCAGCAGTTTCTCGGGACGGGGAGAGACCCAGTACTTC. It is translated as CASSFSGRGETQYF.

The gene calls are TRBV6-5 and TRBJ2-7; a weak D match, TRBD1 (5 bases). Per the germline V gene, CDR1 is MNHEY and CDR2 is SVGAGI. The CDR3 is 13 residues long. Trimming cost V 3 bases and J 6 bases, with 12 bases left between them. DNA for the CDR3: TGTGCCAGCAGTTATTCCCCAGGGCGCGAGCAGTACTTC. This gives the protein CASSYSPGREQYF.

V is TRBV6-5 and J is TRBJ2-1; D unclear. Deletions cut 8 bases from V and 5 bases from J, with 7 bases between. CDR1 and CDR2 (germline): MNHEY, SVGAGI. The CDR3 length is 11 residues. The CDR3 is CASWRNNEQFF. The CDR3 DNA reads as TGTGCCAGCTGGCGGAACAATGAGCAGTTCTTC.

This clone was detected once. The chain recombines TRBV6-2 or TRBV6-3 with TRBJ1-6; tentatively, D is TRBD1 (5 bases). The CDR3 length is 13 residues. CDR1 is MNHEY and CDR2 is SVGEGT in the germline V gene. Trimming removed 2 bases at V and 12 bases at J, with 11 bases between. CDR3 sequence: CASSYGTLGPLHF. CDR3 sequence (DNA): TGTGCCAGCAGTTACGGGACGCTCGGACCCCTCCACTTT.

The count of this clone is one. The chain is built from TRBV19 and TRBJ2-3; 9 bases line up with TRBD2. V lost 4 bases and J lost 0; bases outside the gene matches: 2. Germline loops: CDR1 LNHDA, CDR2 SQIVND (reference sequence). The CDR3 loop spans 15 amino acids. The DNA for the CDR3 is TGTGCCAGTAGTACAACTAGCGGGAGCACAGATACGCAGTATTTT. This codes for CASSTTSGSTDTQYF.

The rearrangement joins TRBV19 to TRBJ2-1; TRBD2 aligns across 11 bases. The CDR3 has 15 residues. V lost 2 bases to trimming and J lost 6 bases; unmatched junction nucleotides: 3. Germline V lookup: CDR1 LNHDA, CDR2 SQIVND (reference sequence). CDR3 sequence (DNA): TGTGCCAGTAGTATACTAGCGGGAGGTGGCAATGAGCAGTTCTTC. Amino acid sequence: CASSILAGGGNEQFF. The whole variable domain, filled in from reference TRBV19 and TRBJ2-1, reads DGGITQSPKYLFRKEGQNVTLSCEQNLNHDAMYWYRQDPGQGLRLIYYSQIVNDFQKGDIAEGYSVSREKKESFPLTVTSAQKNPTAFYLCASSILAGGGNEQFFGPGTRLTVL.

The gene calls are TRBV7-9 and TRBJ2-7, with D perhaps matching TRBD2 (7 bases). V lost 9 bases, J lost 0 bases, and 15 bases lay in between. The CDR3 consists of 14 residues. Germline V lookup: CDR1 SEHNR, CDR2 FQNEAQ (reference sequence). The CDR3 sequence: CARGGAPGSYEQYF. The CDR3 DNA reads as TGTGCCAGGGGGGGGGCTCCCGGCTCCTACGAGCAGTACTTC.

CDR3 amino acids: CASTPGLAGVEQFF. The CDR3 nucleotides are TGTGCCAGCACGCCGGGACTAGCGGGAGTTGAGCAGTTCTTC. The J gene is TRBJ2-1, the V gene TRBV28, with 14 bases fitting TRBD2. Looked up from germline, CDR1 is MDHEN and CDR2 is SYDVKM. This CDR3 region has 14 residues. With V trimmed by 7 bases and J by 9 bases, 5 bases remained unmatched.

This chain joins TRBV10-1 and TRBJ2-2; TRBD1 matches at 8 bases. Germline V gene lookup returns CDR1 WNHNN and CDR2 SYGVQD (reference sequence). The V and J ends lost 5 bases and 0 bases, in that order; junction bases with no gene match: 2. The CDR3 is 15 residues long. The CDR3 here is CASSRGQANTGELFF. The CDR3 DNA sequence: TGCGCCAGCAGTCGGGGACAGGCGAACACCGGGGAGCTGTTTTTT.